This T cell receptor beta chain was captured by sequencing in a study of T-cell memory formation after mild COVID-19. Study-level findings and limits: CD4+ contracting clones were found mainly in CM and EM, and CD8+ ones in EMRA. Some responding clones appeared in pre-infection memory, suggesting cross-reactive memory joined. Clones shrinking between day 15 and 85 showed a balanced CD4/CD8 split, and those that grew later tilted toward CD4+.

The ends were cut back, 4 bases at V and 0 bases at J, with 12 bases in the middle. This CDR3 region has 15 residues. The germline V gene encodes CDR1 MGHRA and CDR2 YSYEKL. TCR alpha and TCR beta cDNA libraries carrying sample barcodes and UMIs were produced by 5'RACE using constant-segment primers. From the 5' RACE reads, TCRdb called clonotypes with MiXCR, one entry per CDR3 protein. The table records about 430,000 distinct CDR3 sequences, roughly 24% of them present only once. This clonotype was seen only a few times. The antigen remains undetermined. V gene TRBV4-1 combines with J gene TRBJ1-1; D is ambiguous. The sequence came from an adult woman who had mild COVID-19 (a few samples of this study predate the infection). Cell type and time point are not known. The source material was PBMCs or a T cell subset sorted from them (not recorded which). The CDR3: CASSPSPKLNTEAFF. CDR3 DNA sequence: TGCGCCAGCAGCCCCTCCCCAAAATTGAACACTGAAGCTTTCTTT.